The 6 T cell receptor beta chains reported below all come from one sample, sequenced in a study of vaccination and CD4 T cells after COVID-19. Once obtained from cultured CD4+ T cells, the DNA was sequenced using the Oncomine TCR Beta short-read assay. Extraction of genomic DNA was performed on cultured CD4+ T cells. From the PCR reads, TCRdb called clonotypes with MiXCR, one entry per CDR3 protein. The top ten hold over 11% of the sample, which has some 8,000 distinct CDR3 sequences, roughly 29% seen once. These receptors' targets are unknown. Treatment in this sample: roughly ten-day PBMC culture with coronavirus spike peptide pools or control peptides (ViraFEST assay). Gathering of the CD4+ T cells, from the unexposed donor, took place before the COVID-19 pandemic (2011-2018). Sequenced sample: CD4+ T cells from blood, cultured in vitro. The receptors come from a human donor in good health.

This clonotype rates as large. The V gene is TRBV4-1, the J gene TRBJ1-2; D may be TRBD1 (5 bases). The CDR3 loop spans 14 amino acids. Germline CDR1 and CDR2: MGHRA and YSYEKL. V was clipped by 3 bases and J by 8 bases, with 16 bases between them. CDR3 DNA: TGCGCCAGCAGCCAGGCTAGACAGCGCTCCGGCTACACCTTC. This encodes CASSQARQRSGYTF.

The chain joins TRBV30 to TRBJ1-6; a weak D match, TRBD1 (5 bases). Germline V gene sequence: CDR1 GTSNPN, CDR2 SVGIG (reference sequence). This CDR3 comprises 15 residues. Deletions cut 0 bases from V and 4 bases from J, with 10 bases between. The CDR3 DNA reads as TGTGCCTGGAGTGTGGGCAGGGCGTATAATTCACCCCTCCACTTT. Translation gives CAWSVGRAYNSPLHF.

The chain has TRBV19 and TRBJ1-2; tentative D call: TRBD1 (5 bases). The CDR3 sequence is 17 residues long. The V and J ends lost 5 bases and 4 bases respectively, with 23 bases between them. Germline assignment: CDR1 LNHDA and CDR2 SQIVND (reference sequence). The CDR3 coding sequence is TGTGCCAGTAGTTTGCCCAGTCGGGGGTCGAGCGGCTATGGCTACACCTTC. It codes for CASSLPSRGSSGYGYTF.

This clonotype has just a few counts. The V and J genes are TRBV6-2 or TRBV6-3 and TRBJ2-1, with 14 bases that match TRBD2. V lost 7 bases and J lost 3; bases outside the gene matches: 11. CDR1 is MNHEY and CDR2 is SVGEGT in the germline V gene. CDR3 length: 18 residues. Here the CDR3 reads CASTPGLAGVGVYNEQFF. Written as DNA, the CDR3 is TGTGCCAGCACCCCGGGACTAGCGGGAGTGGGAGTCTACAATGAGCAGTTCTTC.

This clonotype was counted between two and nine times. J is TRBJ2-4 and V is TRBV7-8; maybe TRBD1 (5 bases). In germline, CDR1 is SGHVS, CDR2 FQNEAQ. V was clipped by 3 bases and J by 7 bases, with 13 bases between them. The CDR3 loop spans 14 amino acids. Here the CDR3 DNA reads TGTGCCAGCAGCTTGGGGCAGGGCGGCAACATTCAGTACTTC. Residues: CASSLGQGGNIQYF.

V gene TRBV10-3 combines with J gene TRBJ2-7, with no clear D. The V end lost 8 bases, the J end lost 1 base, and 15 bases lay between the germline ends. Germline CDR1 ENHRY, CDR2 SYGVKD. The CDR3 has 14 residues. The CDR3 region has the DNA TGTGCCATCGGCTCTGTCCCTGCGTCCTACGAGCAGTACTTC. Translating gives CAIGSVPASYEQYF.